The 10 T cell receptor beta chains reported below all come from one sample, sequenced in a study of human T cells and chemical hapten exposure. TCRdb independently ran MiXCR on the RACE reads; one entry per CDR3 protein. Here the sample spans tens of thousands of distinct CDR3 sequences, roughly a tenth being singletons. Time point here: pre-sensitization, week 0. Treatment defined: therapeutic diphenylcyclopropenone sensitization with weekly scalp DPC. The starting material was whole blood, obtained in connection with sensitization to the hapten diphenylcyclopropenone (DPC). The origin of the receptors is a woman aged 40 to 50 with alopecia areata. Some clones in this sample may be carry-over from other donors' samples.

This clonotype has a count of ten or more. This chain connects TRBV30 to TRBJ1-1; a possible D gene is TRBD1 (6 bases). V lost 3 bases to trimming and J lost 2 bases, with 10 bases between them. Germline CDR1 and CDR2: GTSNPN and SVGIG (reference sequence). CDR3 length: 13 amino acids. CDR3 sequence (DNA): TGTGCCTGGAGAGACAGGTCTAACACTGAAGCTTTCTTT. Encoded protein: CAWRDRSNTEAFF.

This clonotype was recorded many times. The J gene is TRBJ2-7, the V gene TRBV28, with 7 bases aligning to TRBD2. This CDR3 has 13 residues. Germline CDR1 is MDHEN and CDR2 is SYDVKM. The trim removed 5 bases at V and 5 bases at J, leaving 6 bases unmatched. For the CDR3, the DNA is TGTGCCAGCAGTCGCGACGGGAGGAACGAGCAGTACTTC. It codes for CASSRDGRNEQYF.

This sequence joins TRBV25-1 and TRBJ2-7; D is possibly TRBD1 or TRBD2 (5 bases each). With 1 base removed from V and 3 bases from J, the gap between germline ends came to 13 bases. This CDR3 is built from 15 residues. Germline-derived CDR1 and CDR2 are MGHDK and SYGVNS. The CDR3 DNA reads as TGTGCCAGCAGTGAATCGGACACGGGGAACTACGAGCAGTACTTC. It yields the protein CASSESDTGNYEQYF.

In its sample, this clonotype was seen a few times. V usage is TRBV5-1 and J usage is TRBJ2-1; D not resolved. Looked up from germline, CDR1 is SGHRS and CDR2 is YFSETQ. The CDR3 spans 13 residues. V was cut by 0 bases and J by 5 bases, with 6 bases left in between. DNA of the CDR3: TGCGCCAGCAGCTTGGTTCCCCACAATGAGCAGTTCTTC. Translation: CASSLVPHNEQFF.

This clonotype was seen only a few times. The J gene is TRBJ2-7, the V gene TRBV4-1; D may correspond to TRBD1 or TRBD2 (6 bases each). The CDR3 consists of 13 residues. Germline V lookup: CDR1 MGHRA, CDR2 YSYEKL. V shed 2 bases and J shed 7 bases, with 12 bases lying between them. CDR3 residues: CASSQPGASEQYF. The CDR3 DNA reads TGCGCCAGCAGCCAACCGGGGGCAAGTGAGCAGTACTTC.

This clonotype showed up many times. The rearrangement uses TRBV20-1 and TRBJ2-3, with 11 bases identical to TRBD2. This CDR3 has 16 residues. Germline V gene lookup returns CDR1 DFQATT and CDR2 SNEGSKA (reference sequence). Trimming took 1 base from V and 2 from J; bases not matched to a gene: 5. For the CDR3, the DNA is TGCAGTGCTAGAGTCAGTAGCGGGGGGGTCACAGATACGCAGTATTTT. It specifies CSARVSSGGVTDTQYF.

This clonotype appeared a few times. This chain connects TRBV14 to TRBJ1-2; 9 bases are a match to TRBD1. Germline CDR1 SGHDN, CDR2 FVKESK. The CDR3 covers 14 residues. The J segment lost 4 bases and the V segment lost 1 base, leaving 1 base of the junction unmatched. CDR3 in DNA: TGTGCCAGCAGCCAAGTGGGACAGGGCTATGGCTACACCTTC. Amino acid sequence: CASSQVGQGYGYTF.

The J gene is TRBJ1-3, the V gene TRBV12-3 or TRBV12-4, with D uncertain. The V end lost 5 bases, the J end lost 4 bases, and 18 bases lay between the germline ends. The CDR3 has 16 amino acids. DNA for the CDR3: TGTGCCAGCAGTCCACAAGTGGGCAGAGGAGGAAACACCATATATTTT. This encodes CASSPQVGRGGNTIYF.

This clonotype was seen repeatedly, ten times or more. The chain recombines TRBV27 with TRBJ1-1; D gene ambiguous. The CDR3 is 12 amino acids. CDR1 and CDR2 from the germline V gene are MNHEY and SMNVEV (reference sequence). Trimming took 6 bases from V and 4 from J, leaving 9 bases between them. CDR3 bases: TGTGCCAGCAGCGGAGGCGGCACTGAAGCTTTCTTT. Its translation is CASSGGGTEAFF.

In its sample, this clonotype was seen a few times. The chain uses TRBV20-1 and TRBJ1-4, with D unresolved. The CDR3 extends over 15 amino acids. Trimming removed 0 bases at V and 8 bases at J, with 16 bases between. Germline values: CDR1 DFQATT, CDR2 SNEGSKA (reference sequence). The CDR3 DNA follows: TGCAGTGCTAGAGATTTTAGGGAATACGGGGAAAAACTGTTTTTT. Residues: CSARDFREYGEKLFF.